This T cell receptor beta chain originates from a study of blood T cell repertoires in COVID-19. Looking at the study overall: T cells, B-cell-depleted T cells, or PBMCs supplied cDNA or gDNA.

J was trimmed by 6 bases and V by 9 bases; bases with no gene match: 8. This CDR3 spans 14 amino acids. Germline CDR1 SNHLY, CDR2 FYNNEI. Per the study methods: Reference gene primers were amplified, and this amplification served to estimate nucleated cell counts. Assay used: immunoSEQ multiplex PCR; TCRdb lists only in-frame clones, some missing. V, J and clone size reflect that table, while D and trimming were determined from the DNA. Of approximately 300,000 clones in the sample, about four fifths are singletons; the top ten hold 15% to 18%. The sequenced sample consisted of peripheral blood. The V gene is TRBV2, the J gene TRBJ2-1, with 10 bases that match TRBD1. The source is a person between 65 and 79 years old with COVID-19, enrolled during active disease. The CDR3, as DNA: TGTGCCAGGACGGACGGGACAGGGGTCAATGAGCAGTTCTTC. This translates into CARTDGTGVNEQFF.